One and the same sample provided the 27 T cell receptor beta chains below, sequenced in a study of spatial heterogeneity in lung cancer (dated by TCRdb to about 2019). General study outcomes and caveats: The tumor nonsynonymous mutation count correlated with the number of expanded intratumoral alpha and beta TCRs.

Their recognized antigens are unknown. Libraries were constructed by 5' RACE. TCRdb records NextSeq 500 as the sequencer. TCRdb applied fastp at Q25 and MiXCR to the public reads, then kept only in-frame beta chains. Records with the same CDR3 protein are collapsed into one entry carrying the most frequent genes and DNA. The sample table records about 6,900 distinct CDR3 sequences; about 19% of these occur just once. The top ten constitute approximately 12% of the sample. The intended sense of this specimen's time point label: sample taken at primary tumor resection. The source was lung tumor tissue, collected at surgery. The receptors stem from a female donor with early-stage non-small cell lung cancer.

This clonotype is judged medium-sized. The V gene is TRBV24-1, the J gene TRBJ2-1; D may be TRBD2 (7 bases). This CDR3 has 16 amino acids. The germline gives CDR1 KGHDR, CDR2 SFDVKD. V was trimmed by 3 bases and J by 5 bases, leaving 16 bases between them. CDR3 bases: TGTGCCACCAGTGATAATTCGGGGGGCCTAGACAATGAGCAGTTCTTC. It yields the protein CATSDNSGGLDNEQFF.

A few counts support this clonotype. The chain combines TRBV6-1 with TRBJ1-1; D is perhaps TRBD1 (5 bases). Trimming removed 6 bases at V and 1 base at J, with 9 bases between. Looked up from germline, CDR1 is MNHNS and CDR2 is SASEGT. This CDR3 comprises 13 residues. For the CDR3, the DNA is TGTGCCAGCAGCAGACAGACGAACACTGAAGCTTTCTTT. Its protein product is CASSRQTNTEAFF.

This chain connects TRBV29-1 to TRBJ2-3, with no clear D. Deletions cut 7 bases from V and 7 bases from J, with 15 bases between. The CDR3 extends over 12 amino acids. Germline CDR1 SQVTM, CDR2 ANQGSEA. CDR3 sequence: CSGWRDWHTQYF. As DNA, the CDR3 is TGCAGCGGCTGGAGAGACTGGCATACGCAGTATTTT.

Relative to its sample, this clonotype is medium-sized. V is TRBV7-2 and J is TRBJ1-2; the D is unclear. There are 15 residues in the CDR3. Germline V gives CDR1 SGHTA, CDR2 FQGNSA. The V end lost 1 base, the J end lost 4 bases, and 13 bases lay between the germline ends. CDR3 protein: CASSLDVAATYGYTF. The CDR3 nucleotides are TGTGCCAGCAGCTTAGATGTGGCTGCTACCTATGGCTACACCTTC.

The J gene is TRBJ2-5, the V gene TRBV18; D is ambiguous. In germline, CDR1 is KGHSH, CDR2 LQKENI. V shed 6 bases and J shed 2 bases, with 10 bases lying between them. The CDR3 covers 13 residues. As DNA, the CDR3 is TGTGCCAGCTCCCCTTTAACTCAAGAGACCCAGTACTTC. This gives the protein CASSPLTQETQYF.

The rearrangement uses TRBV20-1 and TRBJ2-7; D not resolved. Per the germline V gene, CDR1 is DFQATT and CDR2 is SNEGSKA (reference sequence). This CDR3 is built from 13 residues. The germline V and J ends were trimmed by 0 bases and 1 base, with 7 bases remaining between them. In DNA, the CDR3 is TGCAGTGCTAGAGATCCGATTTCCTACGAGCAGTACTTC. The encoded protein is CSARDPISYEQYF.

The rearrangement uses TRBV6-1 and TRBJ2-4; a weak D match, TRBD1 (6 bases). Trimming cost V 1 base and J 4 bases, with 11 bases left between them. CDR1 and CDR2 (germline): MNHNS, SASEGT. This CDR3 contains 15 residues. The chain's CDR3 is CASSEDGGQKNIQYF. In DNA form, the CDR3 reads TGTGCCAGCAGTGAAGATGGAGGACAGAAAAACATTCAGTACTTC.

The gene calls are TRBV7-9 and TRBJ1-2; the match to TRBD1 covers 8 bases. Trimming took 5 bases from V and 4 from J; bases not matched to a gene: 9. Germline CDR1 and CDR2: SEHNR and FQNEAQ (reference sequence). The CDR3 contains 15 residues. The CDR3 spells CASSPPWTGFYGYTF. Written as DNA, the CDR3 is TGTGCCAGCAGCCCTCCGTGGACAGGGTTCTATGGCTACACCTTC.

This clonotype is labeled large. This sequence joins TRBV3-1 and TRBJ2-7; TRBD1 matches at 8 bases. The J segment lost 6 bases and the V segment lost 3 bases, leaving 4 bases of the junction unmatched. The CDR3 loop spans 13 amino acids. The germline gives CDR1 LGHDT, CDR2 YNNKEL (reference sequence). In DNA form, the CDR3 reads TGTGCCAGCAGCCACAGAGACAGGGGCGAGCAGTACTTC. Its translation is CASSHRDRGEQYF.

This clonotype was recorded a few times. The V gene is TRBV30, the J gene TRBJ1-2, with 7 bases lining up with TRBD1. This CDR3 contains 13 residues. The junction had 9 bases not matched to a gene; V was cut back by 7 bases and J by 4 bases. In germline, CDR1 is GTSNPN, CDR2 SVGIG (reference sequence). CDR3 loop: CASRDSSSYGYTF. CDR3 coding DNA: TGTGCCTCCAGGGACAGTAGCAGCTATGGCTACACCTTC.

This clonotype turned up a few times. The rearrangement joins TRBV4-1 to TRBJ2-1; D tentatively fits TRBD1 or TRBD2 (5 bases each). The CDR3 consists of 15 residues. Germline V CDR1 and CDR2: MGHRA, YSYEKL. The germline V and J ends were trimmed by 0 bases and 12 bases, with 18 bases remaining between them. The CDR3 DNA is TGCGCCAGCAGCCAAGACGAGGGGAGAACCTCTGGGCAGTTCTTC. It is translated as CASSQDEGRTSGQFF.

This clonotype appeared once. The chain uses TRBV4-1 and TRBJ1-1; no firm D call. This CDR3 region has 15 residues. Trimming removed 3 bases at V and 5 bases at J, with 16 bases between. Germline V gene lookup returns CDR1 MGHRA and CDR2 YSYEKL. CDR3 DNA sequence: TGCGCCAGCAGCCACCCCGTCAGGAGTAGGACTGAAGCTTTCTTT. Translating gives CASSHPVRSRTEAFF.

This clonotype was seen more than once but under ten times. This rearrangement joins TRBV9 to TRBJ2-7; D may be TRBD1 (5 bases). Germline assignment: CDR1 SGDLS and CDR2 YYNGEE. The length of the CDR3 is 15 residues. The germline V and J ends were trimmed by 0 bases and 1 base, with 11 bases remaining between them. The CDR3 DNA sequence: TGTGCCAGCAGCGTAGAGGACAAGCCTTCCTACGAGCAGTACTTC. Translating gives CASSVEDKPSYEQYF.

This clonotype rates as medium-sized (0.01 to 0.1%). J is TRBJ2-7 and V is TRBV2; 12 nucleotides agree with TRBD2. The CDR3 is 14 residues long. V was pared by 4 bases and J by 6 bases, with 4 bases of the junction left unmatched. From germline, CDR1 is SNHLY and CDR2 FYNNEI. The CDR3 bases are TGTGCCAGCAGTGGCGGACTAGCGGGGTCCGAGCAGTACTTC. This sequence encodes CASSGGLAGSEQYF.

By share, this clonotype ranks as medium-sized. The rearrangement uses TRBV7-9 and TRBJ2-3, with D possibly TRBD2 on 7 matching bases. V dropped 10 bases and J dropped 0 bases, with 14 bases sitting between them. This CDR3 is built from 14 residues. The germline V gene encodes CDR1 SEHNR and CDR2 FQNEAQ (reference sequence). CDR3 residues: CATDGGPSTDTQYF. The CDR3 DNA follows: TGTGCCACCGACGGGGGGCCAAGCACAGATACGCAGTATTTT.

By proportion, this clonotype is medium-sized (0.01 to 0.1%). The chain recombines TRBV5-1 with TRBJ2-5; D call uncertain. This CDR3 spans 14 amino acids. Germline V CDR1 and CDR2: SGHRS, YFSETQ. Trimming shortened V by 4 bases and J by 1 base, and 11 bases separated the two germline ends. The CDR3 sequence: CASSLVELQETQYF. CDR3 DNA: TGCGCCAGCAGCCTGGTGGAGCTCCAAGAGACCCAGTACTTC.

By proportion, this clonotype is medium-sized (0.01 to 0.1%). CDR3 DNA: TGTGCCAGCAGCCTCGACACGTCTGAAGCTTTCTTT. It encodes CASSLDTSEAFF. The chain combines TRBV7-2 with TRBJ1-1; D is uncertain. Germline CDR1 and CDR2: SGHTA and FQGNSA. The V gene lost 5 bases and the J gene lost 6 bases, with 10 bases spanning the gap. This CDR3 has 12 amino acids.

This chain joins TRBV6-5 and TRBJ2-5; D is possibly TRBD1 (6 bases). V gave up 0 bases and J gave up 5 bases, with 16 bases separating them. Germline CDR1 reads MNHEY; CDR2 reads SVGAGI. This CDR3 has 16 amino acids. This CDR3 reads CASSYSKTGGQETQYF. Written as DNA, the CDR3 is TGTGCCAGCAGTTACTCGAAGACAGGAGGTCAGGAGACCCAGTACTTC.

This clonotype was detected only a few times. The chain is built from TRBV6-1 and TRBJ2-7; D possibly corresponds to TRBD1 (6 bases). Germline V gives CDR1 MNHNS, CDR2 SASEGT. Trimming took off 1 base at V and 3 bases at J, with 7 bases between the two ends. The CDR3 is made up of 13 amino acids. The CDR3 spells CASSEVQGYEQYF. The CDR3 coding sequence is TGTGCCAGCAGTGAAGTACAGGGCTACGAGCAGTACTTC.

This clonotype is judged medium-sized. The chain recombines TRBV7-3 with TRBJ2-7, with D possibly being TRBD2 (7 bases). The CDR3 sequence is 15 residues long. CDR1 is SGHTA and CDR2 is FQGTGA in the germline V gene. Trimming removed 4 bases from V and 4 bases from J, with 17 bases in between. CDR3 residues: CASSYRAGTIYEQYF. In DNA form, the CDR3 reads TGTGCCAGCAGCTACCGAGCGGGGACAATTTACGAGCAGTACTTC. Using reference TRBV7-3 and TRBJ2-7 for the parts outside the CDR3, the full variable domain is GAGVSQTPSNKVTEKGKYVELRCDPISGHTALYWYRQSLGQGPEFLIYFQGTGAADDSGLPNDRFFAVRPEGSVSTLKIQRTERGDSAVYLCASSYRAGTIYEQYFGPGTRLTVT.

This clonotype was seen a handful of times. This chain's CDR3 is CASSGLRDTQYF. CDR3 DNA sequence: TGTGCCAGCTCAGGCTTGAGAGATACGCAGTATTTT. V usage is TRBV18 and J usage is TRBJ2-3, with no clear D. CDR1 is KGHSH, CDR2 LQKENI, per germline. Trimming cost V 5 bases and J 5 bases, with 8 bases left between them. The CDR3 runs to 12 residues.

A single count supports this clonotype. The chain employs TRBV6-5 and TRBJ2-3; perhaps TRBD2 as D (7 bases). The CDR3 contains 15 residues. The V end lost 5 bases, the J end lost 8 bases, and 20 bases lay between the germline ends. Germline V gives CDR1 MNHEY, CDR2 SVGAGI. The CDR3 protein is CASSSGGAGSTTQYF. Written as DNA, the CDR3 is TGTGCCAGCAGTAGTGGGGGGGCTGGTTCTACTACGCAGTATTTT.

V gene TRBV29-1 combines with J gene TRBJ1-1; D call uncertain. Germline CDR1 and CDR2: SQVTM and ANQGSEA. V was shortened by 7 bases and J by 5 bases, with 11 bases between the two germline ends. The CDR3 extends over 11 amino acids. The DNA for the CDR3 is TGCAGCGCAAAACTGGGTACTGAAGCTTTCTTT. Amino acids: CSAKLGTEAFF. The whole variable domain, remainder taken from reference TRBV29-1 and TRBJ1-1, is SAVISQKPSRDICQRGTSLTIQCQVDSQVTMMFWYRQQPGQSLTLIATANQGSEATYESGFVIDKFPISRPNLTFSTLTVSNMSPEDSSIYLCSAKLGTEAFFGQGTRLTVV.

V usage is TRBV20-1 and J usage is TRBJ1-3; maybe TRBD1 (5 bases). The CDR3 length is 15 residues. V dropped 2 bases and J dropped 0 bases, with 11 bases sitting between them. Germline-derived CDR1 and CDR2 are DFQATT and SNEGSKA (reference sequence). The CDR3 spells CSARTDGGSGNTIYF. The CDR3 DNA reads as TGCAGTGCTAGAACCGACGGGGGCTCTGGAAACACCATATATTTT.

The sample holds a few counts of this clonotype. The chain joins TRBV7-2 to TRBJ2-5, with a weak D call TRBD1 (6 bases). The germline CDR1 and CDR2 sequences are SGHTA and FQGNSA. Trimming cost V 3 bases and J 5 bases, with 10 bases left between them. The CDR3 sequence is 13 residues long. CDR3 nucleotide sequence: TGTGCCAGCAGCTTCGGCAGGGGTGAGACCCAGTACTTC. Its protein product is CASSFGRGETQYF. The complete variable domain, with remaining parts taken from reference TRBV7-2 and TRBJ2-5, reads GAGVSQSPSNKVTEKGKDVELRCDPISGHTALYWYRQSLGQGLEFLIYFQGNSAPDKSGLPSDRFSAERTGGSVSTLTIQRTQQEDSAVYLCASSFGRGETQYFGPGTRLLVL.

The genes are TRBV3-1 and TRBJ2-1; possible D gene TRBD2, 5 bases. V was trimmed by 0 bases and J by 2 bases, leaving 8 bases between them. The CDR3 covers 15 residues. Germline V gene data show CDR1 as LGHDT and CDR2 as YNNKEL (reference sequence). This CDR3 is CASSQDIAPYNEQFF. The CDR3 DNA reads as TGTGCCAGCAGCCAAGATATAGCGCCCTACAATGAGCAGTTCTTC.

This chain uses TRBV29-1 with TRBJ2-5; TRBD1 might be the D (8 bases). CDR3 length: 14 residues. CDR1 is SQVTM, CDR2 ANQGSEA, per germline. V lost 4 bases and J lost 4, with 16 bases in between. The CDR3 DNA reads TGCAGCGTTGTCCTACAGGGGGGGAGAGAGACCCAGTACTTC. Translated, it gives CSVVLQGGRETQYF.